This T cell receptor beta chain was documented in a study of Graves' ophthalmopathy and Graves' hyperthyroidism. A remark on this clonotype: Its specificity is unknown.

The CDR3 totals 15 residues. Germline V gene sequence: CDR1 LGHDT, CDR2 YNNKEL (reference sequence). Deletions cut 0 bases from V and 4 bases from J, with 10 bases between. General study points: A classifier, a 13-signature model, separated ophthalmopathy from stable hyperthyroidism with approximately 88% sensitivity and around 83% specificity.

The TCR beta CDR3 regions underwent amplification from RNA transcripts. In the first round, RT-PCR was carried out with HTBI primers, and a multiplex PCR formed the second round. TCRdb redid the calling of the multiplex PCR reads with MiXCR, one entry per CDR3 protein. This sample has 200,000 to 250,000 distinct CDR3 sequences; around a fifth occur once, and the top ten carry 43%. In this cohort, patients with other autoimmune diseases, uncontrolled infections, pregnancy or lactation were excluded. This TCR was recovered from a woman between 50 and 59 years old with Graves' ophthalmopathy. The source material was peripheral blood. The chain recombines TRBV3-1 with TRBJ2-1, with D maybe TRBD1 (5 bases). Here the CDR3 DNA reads TGTGCCAGCAGCCAAGATAGCAGGGTGTACAATGAGCAGTTCTTC. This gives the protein CASSQDSRVYNEQFF.